These T cell receptor beta chains were read from a single sample in a study of cytomegalovirus exposure and HLA in healthy donors. Data came from immunoSEQ multiplex PCR; TCRdb stores just in-frame clones and leaves some out. The data hold 110,000 or so clones, with 67% observed a single time. Sequenced: PBMCs. The receptor set was obtained from a man aged 18 to 30 in good health and CMV-seropositive. Both conserved end residues are part of each CDR3. Each record gives: CDR3 protein, CDR3 DNA, J gene, clone size, V gene, D gene. The D gene is left open where the match is weak. For some rows the clone size is stated as once, few or many, or as a class when expanded; others skip it.

cdr3_aa: CASSYLDRGYEQYF
cdr3_nt: TGTGCCAGCAGTTACTTGGACAGGGGATACGAGCAGTACTTC
j_call: TRBJ2-7
clone_size: once
v_call: TRBV6-6
d_call: TRBD1

cdr3_aa: CASSPLGEGGYTF
cdr3_nt: TGTGCCAGCTCACCACTGGGAGAAGGTGGCTACACCTTC
j_call: TRBJ1-2
clone_size: .
v_call: TRBV18
d_call: .

cdr3_aa: CASSLTGQGELPSKEAFF
cdr3_nt: TGTGCCAGCAGCTTAACCGGACAGGGTGAGTTACCCTCCAAAGAAGCTTTCTTT
j_call: TRBJ1-1
clone_size: .
v_call: TRBV7-3
d_call: TRBD1

cdr3_aa: CASSSQTSGTQETQYF
cdr3_nt: TGTGCCAGCAGCTCTCAGACTAGCGGAACCCAAGAGACCCAGTACTTC
j_call: TRBJ2-5
clone_size: .
v_call: TRBV7-9
d_call: TRBD2

cdr3_aa: CASQDSNQPQHF
cdr3_nt: TGCGCCAGCCAGGATAGCAATCAGCCCCAGCATTTT
j_call: TRBJ1-5
clone_size: .
v_call: TRBV10-2
d_call: .

cdr3_aa: CASEDSAGPRTQYF
cdr3_nt: TGTGCCAGCGAGGATTCGGCGGGTCCCCGGACCCAGTACTTC
j_call: TRBJ2-5
clone_size: few
v_call: TRBV25-1
d_call: .

cdr3_aa: CATLDRGVKNTEAFF
cdr3_nt: TGTGCCACTCTGGACAGGGGGGTTAAGAACACTGAAGCTTTCTTT
j_call: TRBJ1-1
clone_size: .
v_call: TRBV6-1
d_call: TRBD1

cdr3_aa: CGSERGASTDTQYF
cdr3_nt: TGTGGCAGTGAGCGGGGGGCTAGCACAGATACGCAGTATTTT
j_call: TRBJ2-3
clone_size: .
v_call: TRBV6-1
d_call: TRBD2

cdr3_aa: CASSFRDTPSYEQYF
cdr3_nt: TGTGCCAGCAGCTTCCGGGACACACCTTCCTACGAGCAGTACTTC
j_call: TRBJ2-7
clone_size: .
v_call: TRBV7-6
d_call: .

cdr3_aa: CASSLAPTGTNQETQYF
cdr3_nt: TGTGCCAGCAGCTTGGCCCCGACAGGGACCAACCAAGAGACCCAGTACTTC
j_call: TRBJ2-5
clone_size: .
v_call: TRBV5-6
d_call: TRBD1

cdr3_aa: CASSYGVGGTYEQYF
cdr3_nt: TGTGCCAGCAGTTACGGTGTAGGGGGTACCTACGAGCAGTACTTC
j_call: TRBJ2-7
clone_size: few
v_call: TRBV6-5
d_call: .

cdr3_aa: CASSPGLAGGGTQETQYF
cdr3_nt: TGCGCCAGCAGCCCGGGACTAGCGGGGGGGGGAACACAAGAGACCCAGTACTTC
j_call: TRBJ2-5
clone_size: .
v_call: TRBV5-1
d_call: TRBD2

cdr3_aa: CASSLSTGTGESEQFF
cdr3_nt: TGTGCCAGCAGTTTATCCACGGGGACAGGGGAATCTGAGCAGTTCTTC
j_call: TRBJ2-1
clone_size: .
v_call: TRBV27
d_call: TRBD1

cdr3_aa: CASRPGNNEKLFF
cdr3_nt: TGTGCCAGCAGGCCGGGAAATAATGAAAAACTGTTTTTT
j_call: TRBJ1-4
clone_size: .
v_call: TRBV6-6
d_call: .

cdr3_aa: CASSKTESGANVLTF
cdr3_nt: TGTGCCAGCAGTAAGACAGAATCTGGGGCCAACGTCCTGACTTTC
j_call: TRBJ2-6
clone_size: .
v_call: TRBV6-4
d_call: .

cdr3_aa: CASSWISGGVYNEQFF
cdr3_nt: TGTGCCAGCAGCTGGATTAGCGGGGGGGTTTACAATGAGCAGTTCTTC
j_call: TRBJ2-1
clone_size: .
v_call: TRBV7-9
d_call: TRBD2

cdr3_aa: CSVGGGRNSDTQYF
cdr3_nt: TGCAGCGTTGGGGGGGGGAGGAATTCAGATACGCAGTATTTT
j_call: TRBJ2-3
clone_size: few
v_call: TRBV29-1
d_call: TRBD2

cdr3_aa: CASSSQGLGGELFF
cdr3_nt: TGTGCCAGCAGTTCCCAAGGACTGGGGGGGGAGCTGTTTTTT
j_call: TRBJ2-2
clone_size: .
v_call: TRBV6-4
d_call: .

cdr3_aa: CASSFRSGSGGIDTQYF
cdr3_nt: TGTGCCAGCAGCTTCCGATCGGGTAGCGGGGGGATTGATACGCAGTATTTT
j_call: TRBJ2-3
clone_size: few
v_call: TRBV5-6
d_call: TRBD2

cdr3_aa: CASSSRDRNYEQYF
cdr3_nt: TGTGCCAGCAGCTCCCGGGACAGGAACTACGAGCAGTACTTC
j_call: TRBJ2-7
clone_size: .
v_call: TRBV5-6
d_call: TRBD1

cdr3_aa: CASSGNWFTEAFF
cdr3_nt: TGTGCCAGCAGCGGGAATTGGTTCACTGAAGCTTTCTTT
j_call: TRBJ1-1
clone_size: .
v_call: TRBV27
d_call: .

cdr3_aa: CASSEVLGGWYEQYF
cdr3_nt: TGTGCCAGCAGTGAAGTATTAGGGGGCTGGTACGAGCAGTACTTC
j_call: TRBJ2-7
clone_size: few
v_call: TRBV2
d_call: TRBD1

cdr3_aa: CASSYLAGGRLSTDTQYF
cdr3_nt: TGTGCCAGCAGTTACTTGGCGGGGGGGCGGCTTAGCACAGATACGCAGTATTTT
j_call: TRBJ2-3
clone_size: few
v_call: TRBV6-7
d_call: TRBD2

cdr3_aa: CASSLARDRNYTF
cdr3_nt: TGCGCCAGCAGCTTGGCCCGGGACAGGAACTACACCTTC
j_call: TRBJ1-2
clone_size: .
v_call: TRBV5-1
d_call: TRBD1

cdr3_aa: CATSRSRLQETQYF
cdr3_nt: TGTGCCACCAGCAGAAGCAGACTCCAAGAGACCCAGTACTTC
j_call: TRBJ2-5
clone_size: .
v_call: TRBV15
d_call: .

cdr3_aa: CASSLGLTQGEETQYF
cdr3_nt: TGTGCCAGCAGCTTAGGACTAACCCAAGGCGAAGAGACCCAGTACTTC
j_call: TRBJ2-5
clone_size: .
v_call: TRBV7-9
d_call: .

cdr3_aa: CASTWGGETQYF
cdr3_nt: TGTGCCAGCACGTGGGGGGGCGAGACCCAGTACTTC
j_call: TRBJ2-5
clone_size: .
v_call: TRBV6-1
d_call: .

cdr3_aa: CASSGGGPNNEQFF
cdr3_nt: TGTGCCAGCAGTGGCGGGGGGCCCAACAATGAGCAGTTCTTC
j_call: TRBJ2-1
clone_size: .
v_call: TRBV2
d_call: TRBD2

cdr3_aa: CASSRDSTNNEQFF
cdr3_nt: TGCGCCAGCAGTCGGGACAGTACTAACAATGAGCAGTTCTTC
j_call: TRBJ2-1
clone_size: once
v_call: TRBV10-1
d_call: TRBD1

cdr3_aa: CATQGRAGYTF
cdr3_nt: TGTGCCACCCAGGGGCGGGCGGGCTACACCTTC
j_call: TRBJ1-2
clone_size: .
v_call: TRBV19
d_call: .

cdr3_aa: CASRLTGNTEAFF
cdr3_nt: TGTGCCAGTAGGTTAACAGGGAACACTGAAGCTTTCTTT
j_call: TRBJ1-1
clone_size: .
v_call: TRBV19
d_call: .

cdr3_aa: CASSRPSHRVPNTEAFF
cdr3_nt: TGTGCCAGCAGTCGCCCCTCACACAGGGTCCCGAACACTGAAGCTTTCTTT
j_call: TRBJ1-1
clone_size: few
v_call: TRBV27
d_call: .

cdr3_aa: CASSYEDFISNYGYTF
cdr3_nt: TGTGCCAGCAGTTATGAGGATTTTATCTCTAACTATGGCTACACCTTC
j_call: TRBJ1-2
clone_size: .
v_call: TRBV28
d_call: .

cdr3_aa: CASSLNGDTEAFF
cdr3_nt: TGCGCCAGCAGCTTGAACGGGGACACTGAAGCTTTCTTT
j_call: TRBJ1-1
clone_size: .
v_call: TRBV5-1
d_call: .

cdr3_aa: CASRVGQVSYEQYF
cdr3_nt: TGTGCCAGCAGGGTAGGACAGGTCTCCTACGAGCAGTACTTC
j_call: TRBJ2-7
clone_size: .
v_call: TRBV2
d_call: TRBD1

cdr3_aa: CASSPGFGDYGYTF
cdr3_nt: TGTGCCAGCTCACCGGGCTTCGGGGACTATGGCTACACCTTC
j_call: TRBJ1-2
clone_size: .
v_call: TRBV18
d_call: .

cdr3_aa: CASSQVALAGEQYF
cdr3_nt: TGTGCCAGCAGCCAGGTAGCCCTAGCTGGCGAGCAGTACTTC
j_call: TRBJ2-7
clone_size: .
v_call: TRBV14
d_call: .

cdr3_aa: CASSTTMNTEAFF
cdr3_nt: TGTGCCAGCAGCACAACTATGAACACTGAAGCTTTCTTT
j_call: TRBJ1-1
clone_size: .
v_call: TRBV11-1
d_call: .

cdr3_aa: CASSEYGQGTDTQYF
cdr3_nt: TGTGCCAGCAGTGAATACGGACAGGGGACAGATACGCAGTATTTT
j_call: TRBJ2-3
clone_size: .
v_call: TRBV6-1
d_call: TRBD1

cdr3_aa: CASSQVISEEGIPFF
cdr3_nt: TGCGCCAGCAGCCAAGTTATATCGGAGGAGGGGATACCCTTTTTT
j_call: TRBJ1-4
clone_size: few
v_call: TRBV4-1
d_call: .

cdr3_aa: CASSPRAGGYTGELFF
cdr3_nt: TGTGCCAGCAGCCCTCGTGCGGGGGGCTACACCGGGGAGCTGTTTTTT
j_call: TRBJ2-2
clone_size: .
v_call: TRBV14
d_call: TRBD2

cdr3_aa: CASSQFTGGQRTNEKLFF
cdr3_nt: TGTGCCAGCAGCCAATTTACAGGGGGGCAGAGAACTAATGAAAAACTGTTTTTT
j_call: TRBJ1-4
clone_size: .
v_call: TRBV4-2
d_call: TRBD1

cdr3_aa: CASSYSTGTGYGYTF
cdr3_nt: TGTGCCAGCAGTTACTCGACAGGGACTGGCTATGGCTACACCTTC
j_call: TRBJ1-2
clone_size: .
v_call: TRBV6-5
d_call: TRBD1

cdr3_aa: CASSLSGGQGSDTQYF
cdr3_nt: TGTGCCAGCAGCTTGAGTGGGGGCCAGGGATCAGATACGCAGTATTTT
j_call: TRBJ2-3
clone_size: .
v_call: TRBV5-4
d_call: .

cdr3_aa: CASSQALGGYEKLFF
cdr3_nt: TGCGCCAGCAGCCAAGCTCTCGGGGGTTATGAAAAACTGTTTTTT
j_call: TRBJ1-4
clone_size: few
v_call: TRBV4-1
d_call: .

cdr3_aa: CASSPRQGPPTDTQYF
cdr3_nt: TGTGCCAGCAGCCCGCGACAGGGGCCGCCCACAGATACGCAGTATTTT
j_call: TRBJ2-3
clone_size: .
v_call: TRBV7-9
d_call: TRBD1

cdr3_aa: CASSSGTGLDYGYTF
cdr3_nt: TGCGCCAGCAGCTCGGGGACAGGGCTTGACTATGGCTACACCTTC
j_call: TRBJ1-2
clone_size: .
v_call: TRBV5-1
d_call: TRBD1

cdr3_aa: CASSLTGSLLFSGNTIYF
cdr3_nt: TGTGCCAGCAGCCTGACAGGATCCCTCTTATTCTCTGGAAACACCATATATTTT
j_call: TRBJ1-3
clone_size: few
v_call: TRBV11-3
d_call: .

cdr3_aa: CASSSAATGTAKAPAF
cdr3_nt: TGTGCCAGCAGTTCCGCCGCTACCGGGACAGCCAAGGCGCCGGCTTTT
j_call: TRBJ1-5
clone_size: few
v_call: TRBV28
d_call: TRBD1

cdr3_aa: CAWRSAGHGNEKLFF
cdr3_nt: TGTGCCTGGAGATCGGCTGGACACGGAAATGAAAAACTGTTTTTT
j_call: TRBJ1-4
clone_size: .
v_call: TRBV30
d_call: .

cdr3_aa: CASSGRLAGFTDTQYF
cdr3_nt: TGCGCCAGCAGCGGTAGACTAGCGGGGTTCACAGATACGCAGTATTTT
j_call: TRBJ2-3
clone_size: .
v_call: TRBV5-1
d_call: TRBD2